Sequencing of this TCR beta chain was carried out in a study of cytotoxic CD8 clonotypes in ibrutinib-treated CLL. Study in general: After treatment lasting a median approximately 11 months, range 6 to 36, response samples were collected.

Overall study results and limits: The study found clonality rose at ibrutinib response, then fell toward baseline at progression. Baseline clonality, higher than in age-matched healthy donors, tracked circulating CD8+ T-cell counts.

Frozen-stored PBMCs produced 1.5 to 2.5 micrograms of genomic DNA for TCR beta libraries. A remark on this clone: The antigen remains unidentified.

Clones were read by immunoSEQ multiplex PCR, and TCRdb kept only the in-frame ones, dropping some. The sample has approximately 30,000 clones, approximately 57% seen once. V was cut by 5 bases and J by 6 bases, with 14 bases left in between. Per germline, CDR1 MDHEN and CDR2 SYDVKM. The CDR3 runs to 14 residues. This chain connects TRBV28 to TRBJ1-5, with D maybe TRBD1 (6 bases). This clonotype was sampled from a human donor with chronic lymphocytic leukemia. Material: PBMCs, obtained before ibrutinib treatment. CDR3 sequence (DNA): TGTGCCAGCAGTCTTAGGGGGGGCACTCAGCCCCAGCATTTT. It encodes CASSLRGGTQPQHF. The entire variable domain, with the rest obtained from reference TRBV28 and TRBJ1-5, is as follows: DVKVTQSSRYLVKRTGEKVFLECVQDMDHENMFWYRQDPGLGLRLIYFSYDVKMKEKGDIPEGYSVSREKKERFSLILESASTNQTSMYLCASSLRGGTQPQHFGDGTRLSIL.